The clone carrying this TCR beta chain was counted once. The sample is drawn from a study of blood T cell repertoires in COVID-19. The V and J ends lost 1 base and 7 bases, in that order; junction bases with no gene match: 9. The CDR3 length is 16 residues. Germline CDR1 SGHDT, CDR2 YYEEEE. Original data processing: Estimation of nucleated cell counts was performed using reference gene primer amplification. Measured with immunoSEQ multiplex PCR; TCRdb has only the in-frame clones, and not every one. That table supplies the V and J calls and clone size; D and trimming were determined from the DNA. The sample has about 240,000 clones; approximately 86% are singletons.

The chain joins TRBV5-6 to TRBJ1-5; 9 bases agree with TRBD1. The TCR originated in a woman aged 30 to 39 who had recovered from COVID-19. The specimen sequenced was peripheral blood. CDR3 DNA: TGTGCCAGCAGCTTGAATCACGGACAGGGGATACAGCCCCAGCATTTT. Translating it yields CASSLNHGQGIQPQHF.